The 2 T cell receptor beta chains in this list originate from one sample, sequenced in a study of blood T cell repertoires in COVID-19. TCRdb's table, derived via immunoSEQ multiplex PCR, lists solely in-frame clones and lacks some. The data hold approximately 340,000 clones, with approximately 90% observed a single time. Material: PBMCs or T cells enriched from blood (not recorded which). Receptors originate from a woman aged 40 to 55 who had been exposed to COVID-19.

The CDR3 protein is CASRQGAEVNTEAFF. CDR3 sequence (DNA): TGTGCCAGCAGGCAGGGGGCTGAGGTGAACACTGAAGCTTTCTTT. V usage is TRBV6-5 and J usage is TRBJ1-1, with 8 nucleotides matching TRBD1. The CDR3 is made up of 15 amino acids. The V segment lost 6 bases and the J segment 0 bases; nucleotides outside the gene matches: 6. CDR1 and CDR2 from the germline V gene are MNHEY and SVGAGI.

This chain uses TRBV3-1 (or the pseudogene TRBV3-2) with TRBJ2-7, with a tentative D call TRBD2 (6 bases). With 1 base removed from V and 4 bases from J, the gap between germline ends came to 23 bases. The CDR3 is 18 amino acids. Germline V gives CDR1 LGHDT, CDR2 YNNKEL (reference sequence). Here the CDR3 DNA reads TGTGCCAGCAGCCAAGGGGGGAGGTGGACTTTTTCGGCTTACGAGCAGTACTTC. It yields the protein CASSQGGRWTFSAYEQYF.